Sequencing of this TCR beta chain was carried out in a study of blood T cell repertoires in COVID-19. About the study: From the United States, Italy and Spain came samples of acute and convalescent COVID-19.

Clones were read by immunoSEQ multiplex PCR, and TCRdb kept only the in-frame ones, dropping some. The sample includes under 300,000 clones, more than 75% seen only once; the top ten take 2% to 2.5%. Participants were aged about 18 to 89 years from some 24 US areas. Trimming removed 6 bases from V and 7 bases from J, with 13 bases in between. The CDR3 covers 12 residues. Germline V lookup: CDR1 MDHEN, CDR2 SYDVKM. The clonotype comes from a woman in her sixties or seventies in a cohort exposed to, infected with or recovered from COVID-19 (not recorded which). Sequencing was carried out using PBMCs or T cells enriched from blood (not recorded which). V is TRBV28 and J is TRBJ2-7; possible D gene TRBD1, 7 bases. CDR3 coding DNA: TGTGCCAGCAGGACGACAGGGAGGGAGCAGTACTTC. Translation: CASRTTGREQYF.